The rows below give T cell receptor beta chains drawn from one sample of a study of OX40 agonist ivuxolimab in advanced cancers. The assay was immunoSEQ multiplex PCR, and TCRdb's table has in-frame clones only and misses some. The repertoire includes over 100,000 clones, approximately 90% of them detected once, and less than 1.1% sits in the top ten. Sequencing used CD4+ or CD8+ T cells sorted from blood, obtained in a trial of the OX40 agonist ivuxolimab. These receptors all stem from an adult with an advanced solid tumor such as melanoma, head and neck, liver or kidney cancer. The CDR3 runs from the conserved cysteine through the conserved F or W. Each record gives: J gene, D gene, V gene, clone size, CDR3 DNA, CDR3 protein. A D gene is named only where the DNA matches it firmly. Clone size is stated in some rows and not others, as once, few, many or a class when expanded.

j_call: TRBJ2-1
d_call: NA
v_call: TRBV11-3
clone_size: NA
cdr3_nt: TGTGCCAGCAGCCCCTGGACGGGCGATGAGCAGTTCTTC
cdr3_aa: CASSPWTGDEQFF

j_call: TRBJ1-2
d_call: NA
v_call: TRBV28
clone_size: NA
cdr3_nt: TGTGCCAGCAGTCCCGGGGGGGGCAATAACTATGGCTACACCTTC
cdr3_aa: CASSPGGGNNYGYTF

j_call: TRBJ1-2
d_call: NA
v_call: TRBV11-2
clone_size: NA
cdr3_nt: TGTGCCAGCAGCTTAGCTCCAGGGCGGATCTATGGCTACACCTTC
cdr3_aa: CASSLAPGRIYGYTF

j_call: TRBJ1-3
d_call: NA
v_call: TRBV5-6
clone_size: NA
cdr3_nt: TGTGCCAGCATGTACGGGACTGGAAACACCATATATTTT
cdr3_aa: CASMYGTGNTIYF

j_call: TRBJ2-7
d_call: NA
v_call: TRBV5-1
clone_size: NA
cdr3_nt: TGCGCCAGCAGCCGGGGAACAGGAATTTTCTACGAGCAGTACTTC
cdr3_aa: CASSRGTGIFYEQYF

j_call: TRBJ2-7
d_call: NA
v_call: TRBV5-1
clone_size: NA
cdr3_nt: TGCGCCAGCAGCCCAGAAACCTACGAGCAGTACTTC
cdr3_aa: CASSPETYEQYF

j_call: TRBJ2-3
d_call: TRBD2
v_call: TRBV19
clone_size: few
cdr3_nt: TGTGCCAGTAGTATGATCGGGACTAGCGGGAGGGCCAGTACAGATACGCAGTATTTT
cdr3_aa: CASSMIGTSGRASTDTQYF

j_call: TRBJ1-5
d_call: NA
v_call: TRBV7-3
clone_size: NA
cdr3_nt: TGTGCCAGCAGCTTAGACAGTCCTTCTAGTCAGCCCCAGCATTTT
cdr3_aa: CASSLDSPSSQPQHF

j_call: TRBJ2-7
d_call: NA
v_call: TRBV7-3
clone_size: once
cdr3_nt: TGTGCCAGCAGCTTAACGCCCGGGGACCACTACGAGCAGTACTTC
cdr3_aa: CASSLTPGDHYEQYF

j_call: TRBJ1-1
d_call: NA
v_call: TRBV12-5
clone_size: NA
cdr3_nt: TGTGCTAGTGGTTTGGTCTCTGGAGGGAACACTGAAGCTTTCTTT
cdr3_aa: CASGLVSGGNTEAFF

j_call: TRBJ2-3
d_call: NA
v_call: TRBV12-5
clone_size: NA
cdr3_nt: TGTGCTAGTGGTTTGACTCTCCGGGCAGATACGCAGTATTTT
cdr3_aa: CASGLTLRADTQYF

j_call: TRBJ2-7
d_call: TRBD1
v_call: TRBV5-1
clone_size: NA
cdr3_nt: TGCGCCAGCAGCGGACAGGGCTACGAGCAGTACTTC
cdr3_aa: CASSGQGYEQYF

j_call: TRBJ1-1
d_call: NA
v_call: TRBV4-2
clone_size: NA
cdr3_nt: TGTGCCAGCAGCCAAGGGGACGGCCCGAGAACTGAAGCTTTCTTT
cdr3_aa: CASSQGDGPRTEAFF

j_call: TRBJ2-7
d_call: TRBD2
v_call: TRBV19
clone_size: NA
cdr3_nt: TGTGCCAGTAGTATAGGCGGGACTAGGTTGAAGGTAAACTACGAGCAGTACTTC
cdr3_aa: CASSIGGTRLKVNYEQYF

j_call: TRBJ1-3
d_call: NA
v_call: TRBV7-2
clone_size: NA
cdr3_nt: TGTGCCAGCAGCTTAGCGTCCCGGGTCTCTGGAAACACCATATATTTT
cdr3_aa: CASSLASRVSGNTIYF

j_call: TRBJ2-2
d_call: NA
v_call: TRBV12-5
clone_size: NA
cdr3_nt: TGTGCTAGTGGTTTTGGGCAGGATTTGTCCGGGGAGCTGTTTTTT
cdr3_aa: CASGFGQDLSGELFF

j_call: TRBJ2-7
d_call: TRBD2
v_call: TRBV6-5
clone_size: NA
cdr3_nt: TGTGCCAGCAGTTACTCCTTAGCGGGCTCCTACGAGCAGTACTTC
cdr3_aa: CASSYSLAGSYEQYF

j_call: TRBJ1-2
d_call: NA
v_call: TRBV9
clone_size: NA
cdr3_nt: TGTGCCAGCAGCGTAGAGGGGTGGGGCTACACCTTC
cdr3_aa: CASSVEGWGYTF

j_call: TRBJ2-7
d_call: TRBD1
v_call: TRBV7-8
clone_size: once
cdr3_nt: TGTGCCAGCAGCCATACAGGGGATTACGAGCAGTACTTC
cdr3_aa: CASSHTGDYEQYF

j_call: TRBJ1-4
d_call: NA
v_call: TRBV6-1
clone_size: NA
cdr3_nt: TGTGCCAGCAGGTTGGCCGGGACTAATAATGAAAAACTGTTTTTT
cdr3_aa: CASRLAGTNNEKLFF

j_call: TRBJ2-7
d_call: NA
v_call: TRBV30
clone_size: NA
cdr3_nt: TGTGCCTGGAGTTCATCCAGGGTTCTTGCCTACGAGCAGTACTTC
cdr3_aa: CAWSSSRVLAYEQYF

j_call: TRBJ2-7
d_call: NA
v_call: TRBV25-1
clone_size: NA
cdr3_nt: TGTGCCAGCACCGGGACCCCCAACTCCTACGAGCAGTACTTC
cdr3_aa: CASTGTPNSYEQYF

j_call: TRBJ2-3
d_call: NA
v_call: TRBV12-5
clone_size: once
cdr3_nt: TGTGCTAGTGGTTTGGTCTTAGGGGGGATGGCAGATACGCAGTATTTT
cdr3_aa: CASGLVLGGMADTQYF

j_call: TRBJ2-7
d_call: TRBD1
v_call: TRBV7-9
clone_size: once
cdr3_nt: TGTGCCAGCACTTCCCGCGAGGGGACAGTGGTCTACGAGCAGTACTTC
cdr3_aa: CASTSREGTVVYEQYF

j_call: TRBJ1-4
d_call: NA
v_call: TRBV28
clone_size: NA
cdr3_nt: TGTGCCAGCAGTTCGCCCCTTGCAACTAATGAAAAACTGTTTTTT
cdr3_aa: CASSSPLATNEKLFF

j_call: TRBJ1-3
d_call: NA
v_call: TRBV30
clone_size: NA
cdr3_nt: TGTGCCTGGAGTCCAGGGACTGGAAACACCATATATTTT
cdr3_aa: CAWSPGTGNTIYF

j_call: TRBJ1-2
d_call: NA
v_call: TRBV7-2
clone_size: NA
cdr3_nt: TGTGCCAGCAGCTTTCCGGAAGCGCGGGGCTACACCTTC
cdr3_aa: CASSFPEARGYTF

j_call: TRBJ2-7
d_call: TRBD2
v_call: TRBV9
clone_size: NA
cdr3_nt: TGTGCCAGCAGCGTAGGTGTTAGCGGGAGCTCCTACGAGCAGTACTTC
cdr3_aa: CASSVGVSGSSYEQYF

j_call: TRBJ2-7
d_call: TRBD1
v_call: TRBV30
clone_size: NA
cdr3_nt: TGTGCCGCGGGACAGGGTCCGTTAGAGCAGTACTTC
cdr3_aa: CAAGQGPLEQYF

j_call: TRBJ1-3
d_call: NA
v_call: TRBV28
clone_size: NA
cdr3_nt: TGTGCCAGCAGTTCTTGGGGCTCTGGAAACACCATATATTTT
cdr3_aa: CASSSWGSGNTIYF

j_call: TRBJ2-2
d_call: TRBD2
v_call: TRBV9
clone_size: NA
cdr3_nt: TGTGCCAGCAGCGTAGAAGCGGGAGTGGCCGGGGAGCTGTTTTTT
cdr3_aa: CASSVEAGVAGELFF

j_call: TRBJ1-5
d_call: NA
v_call: TRBV15
clone_size: NA
cdr3_nt: TGTGCCACCAGCAGAGGAACGGAACAGCCCCAGCATTTT
cdr3_aa: CATSRGTEQPQHF

j_call: TRBJ1-3
d_call: NA
v_call: TRBV29-1
clone_size: NA
cdr3_nt: TGCAGCGTTGCTGACGACTCTGGAAACACCATATATTTT
cdr3_aa: CSVADDSGNTIYF

j_call: TRBJ1-6
d_call: NA
v_call: TRBV10-3
clone_size: NA
cdr3_nt: TGTGCCATCATGGACGGTAATTCACCCCTCCACTTT
cdr3_aa: CAIMDGNSPLHF

j_call: TRBJ2-4
d_call: NA
v_call: TRBV4-2
clone_size: few
cdr3_nt: TGTGCCAGCAGCCGATCCCTCGACATTCAGTACTTC
cdr3_aa: CASSRSLDIQYF

j_call: TRBJ1-3
d_call: NA
v_call: TRBV5-6
clone_size: NA
cdr3_nt: TGTGCCAGCAGTTCACGTACACAGGGTGGAAACACCATATATTTT
cdr3_aa: CASSSRTQGGNTIYF

j_call: TRBJ1-4
d_call: NA
v_call: TRBV6-5
clone_size: NA
cdr3_nt: TGTGCCAGCAGTAGGTCAGGGACCGTCAATGAAAAACTGTTTTTT
cdr3_aa: CASSRSGTVNEKLFF

j_call: TRBJ2-3
d_call: NA
v_call: TRBV15
clone_size: NA
cdr3_nt: TGTGCCACCAGCAGAGATTCGGCGGCGAGCACAGATACGCAGTATTTT
cdr3_aa: CATSRDSAASTDTQYF

j_call: TRBJ2-3
d_call: TRBD2
v_call: TRBV9
clone_size: NA
cdr3_nt: TGTGCCAGCAGCTGGGGGCGGGAGGTCCCAGATACGCAGTATTTT
cdr3_aa: CASSWGREVPDTQYF

j_call: TRBJ1-2
d_call: TRBD1
v_call: TRBV6-4
clone_size: NA
cdr3_nt: TGTGCCAGCAGTGACGAAGGGACAGGCAGATATGGCTACACCTTC
cdr3_aa: CASSDEGTGRYGYTF

j_call: TRBJ2-2
d_call: NA
v_call: TRBV19
clone_size: NA
cdr3_nt: TGTGCCAGCCTCCGGAGACAGGCGAATCACGGGGAGCTGTTTTTT
cdr3_aa: CASLRRQANHGELFF

j_call: TRBJ1-5
d_call: NA
v_call: TRBV28
clone_size: NA
cdr3_nt: TGTGCCAGCAGTTTTGGGGGGTCCGTAGGGCCCCAGCATTTT
cdr3_aa: CASSFGGSVGPQHF

j_call: TRBJ1-5
d_call: NA
v_call: TRBV5-5
clone_size: once
cdr3_nt: TGTGCCAGCAGCGAGGGAGGGGGTGGCAATCAGCCCCAGCATTTT
cdr3_aa: CASSEGGGGNQPQHF

j_call: TRBJ1-5
d_call: NA
v_call: TRBV28
clone_size: NA
cdr3_nt: TGTGCCAGCAGTTTATCGCAGGGTTTGGGCAATCAGCCCCAGCATTTT
cdr3_aa: CASSLSQGLGNQPQHF

j_call: TRBJ2-2
d_call: TRBD1
v_call: TRBV5-8
clone_size: NA
cdr3_nt: TGTGCCAGCAGCCTGGACAGGGGGTATTCACTCCCCGGGGAGCTGTTTTTT
cdr3_aa: CASSLDRGYSLPGELFF

j_call: TRBJ2-1
d_call: NA
v_call: TRBV5-4
clone_size: NA
cdr3_nt: TGTGCCAGCAGCTTGGCCGTCGCCTACGGGGTGCAGTTCTTC
cdr3_aa: CASSLAVAYGVQFF

j_call: TRBJ1-2
d_call: NA
v_call: TRBV27
clone_size: NA
cdr3_nt: TGTGCCAGCAGGGGAAGGGACCTCCACTATAACCTTCTTAACTATGGCTACACCTTC
cdr3_aa: CASRGRDLHYNLLNYGYTF

j_call: TRBJ2-1
d_call: TRBD2
v_call: TRBV6-1
clone_size: NA
cdr3_nt: TGTGCCAGCAGTGAAGCGCTGGGGACTAGCGGAAACTCCTACAATGAGCAGTTCTTC
cdr3_aa: CASSEALGTSGNSYNEQFF

j_call: TRBJ2-7
d_call: NA
v_call: TRBV27
clone_size: NA
cdr3_nt: TGTGCCAGCAGTTTAGCAGGTCGGATCGAGCAGTACTTC
cdr3_aa: CASSLAGRIEQYF

j_call: TRBJ2-7
d_call: TRBD1
v_call: TRBV29-1
clone_size: NA
cdr3_nt: TGCAGCGTTGGACAGGACAGGGGCAGTAACGAGCAGTACTTC
cdr3_aa: CSVGQDRGSNEQYF

j_call: TRBJ1-6
d_call: TRBD1
v_call: TRBV27
clone_size: NA
cdr3_nt: TGTGCCAGCAGTTCACTAGGGGGCTCAGGTTCACCCCTCCACTTT
cdr3_aa: CASSSLGGSGSPLHF

j_call: TRBJ1-1
d_call: NA
v_call: TRBV7-2
clone_size: NA
cdr3_nt: TGTGCCAGCAGCTTAGGGGTCCGAATGGCTTTCTTT
cdr3_aa: CASSLGVRMAFF

j_call: TRBJ2-4
d_call: NA
v_call: TRBV29-1
clone_size: NA
cdr3_nt: TGCAGCGTGAGAGCTGGGATCCATTCGGACATTCAGTACTTC
cdr3_aa: CSVRAGIHSDIQYF